This passage covers 32 T cell receptor beta chains from one sample sequenced in a study of blood T cell repertoires in COVID-19. Data came from immunoSEQ multiplex PCR; TCRdb stores just in-frame clones and leaves some out. Of more than 150,000 clones listed, about 88% are singletons. Sequenced: peripheral blood. These receptors were collected from a man aged 35 to 55 with active or convalescent COVID-19.

This chain joins TRBV3-1 (or the pseudogene TRBV3-2) and TRBJ1-1; D is possibly TRBD1 (6 bases). Between the trimmed V and J ends, which lost 1 base and 8 bases, there was a span of 14 bases. This CDR3 spans 14 amino acids. CDR1 and CDR2 (germline): LGHDT, YNNKEL (reference sequence). As DNA, the CDR3 is TGTGCCAGCAGCCAAGGTCGTGGGGGCGGGGAAGCTTTCTTT. Protein sequence: CASSQGRGGGEAFF.

This clone was detected only a few times. The chain recombines TRBV6-5 with TRBJ1-2; the match to TRBD1 covers 8 bases. This CDR3 spans 13 amino acids. CDR1 and CDR2 (germline): MNHEY, SVGAGI. The ends lost 7 bases at V and 5 bases at J; junction bases unmatched: 6. The CDR3 sequence is CASIGRGLYGYTF. CDR3 nucleotide sequence: TGTGCCAGCATTGGCAGGGGGCTGTATGGCTACACCTTC.

This clone was found a few times. The rearrangement joins TRBV7-8 to TRBJ2-1; 8 bases are a match to TRBD2. Unmatched junction bases numbered 10, after V lost 5 bases and J lost 1 base. CDR3 size: 17 residues. The germline gives CDR1 SGHVS, CDR2 FQNEAQ. CDR3 sequence reads: CASSPEYRGGSYNEQFF. CDR3 nucleotides: TGTGCCAGCAGCCCTGAATATCGGGGGGGTTCCTACAATGAGCAGTTCTTC.

The table lists this clone with a few counts. The V gene is TRBV12-5, the J gene TRBJ1-1; D uncertain. Germline CDR1 and CDR2: LGHNT and FRNRAP. This CDR3 comprises 15 residues. The germline V and J ends were trimmed by 0 bases and 4 bases, with 12 bases remaining between them. CDR3 protein: CASGLVGRDRTEAFF. CDR3 nucleotide sequence: TGTGCTAGTGGTTTGGTAGGCCGGGATCGCACTGAAGCTTTCTTT.

The chain links TRBV11-2 to TRBJ2-2; no clear D. CDR1 SGHAT and CDR2 FQNNGV come from the germline V gene. V was cut by 2 bases and J by 7 bases, with 5 bases left in between. The CDR3 contains 12 residues. The CDR3 sequence is CASSLNHGELFF. The DNA for the CDR3 is TGTGCCAGCAGCTTAAATCACGGGGAGCTGTTTTTT. The full variable domain, rest sourced from reference TRBV11-2 and TRBJ2-2, is EAGVAQSPRYKIIEKRQSVAFWCNPISGHATLYWYQQILGQGPKLLIQFQNNGVVDDSQLPKDRFSAERLKGVDSTLKIQPAKLEDSAVYLCASSLNHGELFFGEGSRLTVL.

The chain has TRBV2 and TRBJ1-1, with D unclear. CDR1 is SNHLY, CDR2 FYNNEI, per germline. V lost 3 bases and J lost 4, with 9 bases in between. The CDR3 contains 13 residues. The CDR3: CASSERARTEAFF. CDR3 sequence (DNA): TGTGCCAGCAGTGAGAGGGCACGCACTGAAGCTTTCTTT.

V gene TRBV6-5 combines with J gene TRBJ1-6, with a tentative D call TRBD1 (6 bases). CDR3 length: 14 amino acids. Between the trimmed V and J ends, which lost 10 bases and 7 bases, there was a span of 17 bases. In germline, CDR1 is MNHEY, CDR2 SVGAGI. CDR3 sequence: CAILKDRLNSPLHF. The CDR3 DNA reads as TGTGCCATCCTAAAAGACAGGCTAAATTCACCCCTCCACTTT.

J is TRBJ2-2 and V is TRBV11-3; D ambiguous. Between the trimmed V and J ends, which lost 5 bases and 0 bases, there was a span of 10 bases. The CDR3 sequence is 15 residues long. In germline, CDR1 is SGHNT, CDR2 YENEEA. In DNA, the CDR3 is TGTGCCAGCAGCGACAACAAACCGAACACCGGGGAGCTGTTTTTT. Translating gives CASSDNKPNTGELFF.

The rearrangement joins TRBV20-1 to TRBJ2-5; TRBD2 matches 10 bases. V lost 3 bases to trimming and J lost 5 bases; unmatched junction nucleotides: 6. The CDR3 has 14 residues. Germline assignment: CDR1 DFQATT and CDR2 SNEGSKA (reference sequence). For the CDR3, the DNA is TGCAGTGCTAGTACCCCTAGCGGGGGTGAGACCCAGTACTTC. It codes for CSASTPSGGETQYF.

V and J are TRBV7-2 and TRBJ1-4; no clear D gene. The length of the CDR3 is 12 residues. V was shortened by 5 bases and J by 5 bases, with 6 bases between the two germline ends. The germline gives CDR1 SGHTA, CDR2 FQGNSA. The CDR3 DNA sequence: TGTGCCAGCAGCCGGGAGAATGAAAAACTGTTTTTT. It yields the protein CASSRENEKLFF.

The chain is built from TRBV4-1 and TRBJ2-3; D might be TRBD2 (5 bases). Germline loops: CDR1 MGHRA, CDR2 YSYEKL. Trimming cost V 3 bases and J 0 bases, with 13 bases left between them. This CDR3 spans 16 amino acids. The CDR3 DNA reads as TGCGCCAGCAGCCATAATCGAGGGCCTAGCACAGATACGCAGTATTTT. Protein sequence: CASSHNRGPSTDTQYF.

The rearrangement joins TRBV12-5 to TRBJ1-1; TRBD1 matches at 7 bases. J lost 5 bases, V lost 4 bases, and 4 bases had no gene match. Germline CDR1 and CDR2: LGHNT and FRNRAP. The CDR3 runs 13 residues. CDR3 loop: CASGSTGYTEAFF. The CDR3 region has the DNA TGTGCTAGTGGTTCGACAGGGTATACTGAAGCTTTCTTT.

This chain uses TRBV5-4 with TRBJ1-4, with D possibly being TRBD1 (5 bases). Germline loops: CDR1 SGHNT, CDR2 YYREEE (reference sequence). CDR3 length: 14 residues. The germline V and J ends were trimmed by 4 bases and 5 bases, with 12 bases remaining between them. Here the CDR3 reads CASSRIGGNEKLFF. The CDR3 DNA sequence: TGTGCCAGCAGCCGCATTGGGGGGAATGAAAAACTGTTTTTT.

The chain uses TRBV27 and TRBJ2-7; 8 nucleotides align to TRBD1. V gave up 3 bases and J gave up 2 bases; unmatched junction bases: 3. From germline, CDR1 is MNHEY and CDR2 SMNVEV (reference sequence). This CDR3 region has 14 residues. The CDR3 region is CASSFTGGPYEQYF. CDR3 sequence (DNA): TGTGCCAGCAGTTTCACAGGGGGACCCTACGAGCAGTACTTC.

The rearrangement links TRBV5-1 to TRBJ2-1; 9 positions match TRBD2. The CDR3 is 15 amino acids. The J segment lost 4 bases and the V segment lost 4 bases, leaving 6 bases of the junction unmatched. Per germline, CDR1 SGHRS and CDR2 YFSETQ. CDR3: CASSVSGGGYNEQFF. The CDR3 nucleotides read TGCGCCAGCAGCGTTAGCGGGGGAGGTTACAATGAGCAGTTCTTC.

Only one count was recorded for this clone. The J gene is TRBJ2-3, the V gene TRBV5-1; D call uncertain. The V end lost 6 bases, the J end lost 0 bases, and 11 bases lay between the germline ends. The CDR3 runs 14 residues. Germline V CDR1 and CDR2: SGHRS, YFSETQ. The CDR3 is CASTLGASTDTQYF. For the CDR3, the DNA is TGCGCCAGCACCCTAGGCGCTAGCACAGATACGCAGTATTTT. Complete variable domain (other parts from reference TRBV5-1 and TRBJ2-3): KAGVTQTPRYLIKTRGQQVTLSCSPISGHRSVSWYQQTPGQGLQFLFEYFSETQRNKGNFPGRFSGRQFSNSRSEMNVSTLELGDSALYLCASTLGASTDTQYFGPGTRLTVL.

The chain links TRBV5-1 to TRBJ2-2; possibly TRBD2 for D (5 bases). Germline assignment: CDR1 SGHRS and CDR2 YFSETQ. This CDR3 has 15 amino acids. The V end was cut by 0 bases, the J end by 7 bases, with 13 bases between. CDR3 sequence (DNA): TGCGCCAGCAGCTTGGCCATCGGACTCATCGGGGAGCTGTTTTTT. It is translated as CASSLAIGLIGELFF.

The chain links TRBV15 to TRBJ1-5; D is unclear. Looked up from germline, CDR1 is LNHNV and CDR2 is YYDKDF (reference sequence). Trimming shortened V by 0 bases and J by 6 bases, and 6 bases separated the two germline ends. The CDR3 length is 13 residues. CDR3 protein: CATSREVGQPQHF. The DNA for the CDR3 is TGTGCCACCAGCAGAGAGGTCGGTCAGCCCCAGCATTTT.

The chain carries TRBV30 and TRBJ1-3; TRBD1 aligns across 7 bases. V lost 7 bases and J lost 3; bases outside the gene matches: 3. The CDR3 consists of 12 residues. Germline loops: CDR1 GTSNPN, CDR2 SVGIG (reference sequence). In DNA, the CDR3 is TGTGCCTCCACAGGGGTTGGAAACACCATATATTTT. Protein: CASTGVGNTIYF.

This chain connects TRBV12-3 or TRBV12-4 to TRBJ1-5; D is unresolved. There are 13 residues in the CDR3. With 3 bases removed from V and 4 bases from J, the gap between germline ends came to 7 bases. This CDR3 reads CASSLGLNQPQHF. For the CDR3, the DNA is TGTGCCAGCAGTTTGGGCCTAAATCAGCCCCAGCATTTT.

The V call is TRBV7-6, the J call TRBJ1-6, with unresolved D. Germline-derived CDR1 and CDR2 are SGHVS and FNYEAQ. The V and J ends lost 2 bases and 8 bases respectively, with 7 bases between them. This CDR3 has 13 amino acids. CDR3 region: CASSLSRDSPLHF. The CDR3 region has the DNA TGTGCCAGCAGCTTATCTCGGGATTCACCCCTCCACTTT.

V and J are TRBV29-1 and TRBJ1-2, with a possible D match to TRBD1 (6 bases). CDR1 and CDR2 (germline): SQVTM, ANQGSEA. V lost 5 bases and J 4 bases, leaving 14 bases between the germline ends. This CDR3 has 13 amino acids. The CDR3 loop reads CSVLVQGRYGYTF. For the CDR3, the DNA is TGCAGCGTTCTTGTCCAGGGGCGCTATGGCTACACCTTC.

The CDR3 reads CAISGGTPGNQPQHF. CDR3 nucleotides: TGTGCCATCAGTGGGGGGACTCCGGGCAATCAGCCCCAGCATTTT. The chain has TRBV10-3 and TRBJ1-5; D may be TRBD1 (5 bases). The V end was cut by 4 bases, the J end by 2 bases, with 12 bases between. This CDR3 comprises 15 residues. Germline lookup yields CDR1 ENHRY and CDR2 SYGVKD.

The rearrangement uses TRBV11-2 and TRBJ1-1; TRBD1 matches 8 bases. V lost 10 bases to trimming and J lost 1 base; unmatched junction nucleotides: 11. Germline V gene sequence: CDR1 SGHAT, CDR2 FQNNGV. This CDR3 comprises 15 residues. CDR3 coding DNA: TGTGCCACCAAGGGACAGGAGACTGCGAACACTGAAGCTTTCTTT. It is translated as CATKGQETANTEAFF.

The chain combines TRBV4-2 with TRBJ2-5, with unresolved D. Trimming left V 1 base short and J 1 base short, with 7 bases between. This CDR3 region has 14 residues. Germline V gives CDR1 LGHNA, CDR2 YNFKEQ. The CDR3 is CASSQGSTQETQYF. DNA for the CDR3: TGTGCCAGCAGCCAAGGGAGTACCCAAGAGACCCAGTACTTC.

The chain combines TRBV2 with TRBJ2-4, with 9 bases lining up with TRBD1. The trim removed 7 bases at V and 3 bases at J, leaving 10 bases unmatched. The CDR3 has 16 amino acids. Looked up from germline, CDR1 is SNHLY and CDR2 is FYNNEI. CDR3 loop: CASTTGTGIGKNIQYF. CDR3 nucleotide sequence: TGTGCCAGCACTACTGGGACAGGGATCGGCAAAAACATTCAGTACTTC.

This rearrangement joins TRBV5-4 to TRBJ2-2; D is possibly TRBD1 (5 bases). CDR3 size: 14 residues. V shed 0 bases and J shed 4 bases, with 7 bases lying between them. Germline CDR1 reads SGHNT; CDR2 reads YYREEE (reference sequence). The CDR3 loop reads CASSLGQGTGELFF. CDR3 coding DNA: TGTGCCAGCAGCTTGGGCCAGGGCACCGGGGAGCTGTTTTTT.

CDR3 protein: CASSFGVSGELFF. CDR3 nucleotide sequence: TGTGCCAGCAGCTTCGGGGTCTCCGGGGAGCTGTTTTTT. V usage is TRBV5-5 and J usage is TRBJ2-2; a possible D gene is TRBD2 (5 bases). Between the trimmed V and J ends, which lost 2 bases and 6 bases, there was a span of 8 bases. The CDR3 has 13 amino acids. Germline assignment: CDR1 SGHKS and CDR2 YYEKEE (reference sequence).

This rearrangement joins TRBV5-1 to TRBJ2-1; 7 nucleotides align to TRBD1. The CDR3 spans 14 residues. Per germline, CDR1 SGHRS and CDR2 YFSETQ. Trimming cost V 4 bases and J 4 bases; bases outside gene matches: 5. The CDR3 nucleotides are TGCGCCAGCAGCGGCGGACAGGAGTACAATGAGCAGTTCTTC. It specifies CASSGGQEYNEQFF.

The rearrangement uses TRBV28 and TRBJ1-1; 7 bases are shared with TRBD1. CDR3 length: 15 amino acids. V trimming: 4 bases; J trimming: 8 bases; junction bases outside the gene matches: 13. Germline V gives CDR1 MDHEN, CDR2 SYDVKM. The CDR3 DNA is TGTGCCAGCAGTTCCTACAGGGGCTGGGGGAAGGAAGCTTTCTTT. Protein: CASSSYRGWGKEAFF. The variable domain in full, with the rest retrieved from reference TRBV28 and TRBJ1-1, is DVKVTQSSRYLVKRTGEKVFLECVQDMDHENMFWYRQDPGLGLRLIYFSYDVKMKEKGDIPEGYSVSREKKERFSLILESASTNQTSMYLCASSSYRGWGKEAFFGQGTRLTVV.

The V gene is TRBV29-1, the J gene TRBJ2-3; 12 nucleotides agree with TRBD2. The CDR3 has 15 amino acids. Germline V CDR1 and CDR2: SQVTM, ANQGSEA. The ends lost 5 bases at V and 2 bases at J; junction bases unmatched: 5. CDR3 protein: CSVPRLAGVTDTQYF. The CDR3 DNA reads TGCAGCGTTCCCAGACTAGCGGGGGTCACAGATACGCAGTATTTT.

The gene calls are TRBV5-1 and TRBJ1-3; the match to TRBD1 covers 8 bases. CDR3 length equals 15 residues. V was clipped by 6 bases and J by 4 bases; unmatched bases: 9. Germline CDR1 is SGHRS and CDR2 is YFSETQ. CDR3 bases: TGCGCCAGCAACCCTTCGACAGGGGACGGAAACACCATATATTTT. This gives the protein CASNPSTGDGNTIYF. The full variable domain, with the rest looked up from reference TRBV5-1 and TRBJ1-3, is KAGVTQTPRYLIKTRGQQVTLSCSPISGHRSVSWYQQTPGQGLQFLFEYFSETQRNKGNFPGRFSGRQFSNSRSEMNVSTLELGDSALYLCASNPSTGDGNTIYFGEGSWLTVV.